These 15 T cell receptor beta chains were sequenced from one sample in a study of cytomegalovirus exposure and HLA in healthy donors. The PCR was carried out with 60 Vbeta primers and 13 Jbeta primers. Method: immunoSEQ multiplex PCR; TCRdb's copy keeps in-frame clones and lacks some. The table records roughly 190,000 clones, 80% to 85% of them present only once. The source material was PBMCs. All receptors derive from a woman in her thirties or forties in good health and CMV-seronegative.

This chain joins TRBV30 and TRBJ1-4; D is possibly TRBD1 (5 bases). This CDR3 contains 15 residues. Per the germline V gene, CDR1 is GTSNPN and CDR2 is SVGIG (reference sequence). V was clipped by 0 bases and J by 0 bases, with 8 bases between them. For the CDR3, the DNA is TGTGCCTGGAGTGTGGGGCAGTCAACTAATGAAAAACTGTTTTTT. It codes for CAWSVGQSTNEKLFF. The full variable domain, its missing parts supplied by reference TRBV30 and TRBJ1-4, is SQTIHQWPATLVQPVGSPLSLECTVEGTSNPNLYWYRQAAGRGLQLLFYSVGIGQISSEVPQNLSASRPQDRQFILSSKKLLLSDSGFYLCAWSVGQSTNEKLFFGSGTQLSVL.

This clone was seen a single time. The chain joins TRBV5-4 to TRBJ1-1; possible D gene TRBD1, 5 bases. The CDR3 is made up of 15 amino acids. Trimming shortened V by 4 bases and J by 1 base, and 14 bases separated the two germline ends. Per the germline V gene, CDR1 is SGHNT and CDR2 is YYREEE (reference sequence). CDR3 sequence reads: CASSGGGAPNTEAFF. CDR3 coding DNA: TGTGCCAGCAGCGGGGGAGGGGCCCCGAACACTGAAGCTTTCTTT.

CDR3 in DNA: TGTGCCAGCAGTGAGAACACCCCGGGAACTGAAGCTTTCTTT. This translates into CASSENTPGTEAFF. The chain employs TRBV7-9 and TRBJ1-1; D remains ambiguous. V was pared by 6 bases and J by 5 bases, with 16 bases between. The CDR3 is 14 amino acids. The germline CDR1 and CDR2 sequences are SEHNR and FQNEAQ (reference sequence).

The rearrangement uses TRBV14 and TRBJ2-7; 9 nucleotides align to TRBD1. Germline V gene sequence: CDR1 SGHDN, CDR2 FVKESK. V was clipped by 4 bases and J by 3 bases; unmatched bases: 10. This CDR3 has 16 amino acids. CDR3 loop: CASSLKTGTGIYEQYF. The CDR3 nucleotides are TGTGCCAGCAGCCTTAAGACCGGGACAGGGATCTACGAGCAGTACTTC. The full variable domain, with the rest looked up from reference TRBV14 and TRBJ2-7, is EAGVTQFPSHSVIEKGQTVTLRCDPISGHDNLYWYRRVMGKEIKFLLHFVKESKQDESGMPNNRFLAERTGGTYSTLKVQPAELEDSGVYFCASSLKTGTGIYEQYFGPGTRLTVT.

J is TRBJ1-1 and V is TRBV7-2; D is uncertain. CDR3 length: 14 amino acids. Germline V gene sequence: CDR1 SGHTA, CDR2 FQGNSA. Trimming left V 4 bases short and J 4 bases short, with 13 bases between. The chain's CDR3 is CASSYLGETTEAFF. The CDR3 coding sequence is TGTGCCAGCAGCTATCTAGGAGAGACCACTGAAGCTTTCTTT.

This chain uses TRBV5-6 with TRBJ2-3; no firm D call. Germline CDR1 SGHDT, CDR2 YYEEEE. The CDR3 sequence is 15 residues long. The V gene lost 1 base and the J gene lost 0 bases, with 9 bases spanning the gap. In nucleotides, the CDR3 is TGTGCCAGCAGCTTGTATCCTACTAGCACAGATACGCAGTATTTT. Amino acids: CASSLYPTSTDTQYF.

This chain's CDR3 is CASGLGEGSSPLHF. The CDR3 nucleotides are TGTGCTAGTGGTTTGGGGGAGGGAAGTTCACCCCTCCACTTT. V usage is TRBV12-5 and J usage is TRBJ1-6; D uncertain. Germline V gene lookup returns CDR1 LGHNT and CDR2 FRNRAP. Trimming left V 1 base short and J 9 bases short, with 10 bases between. This CDR3 comprises 14 residues. Full variable domain (missing parts from reference TRBV12-5 and TRBJ1-6): DARVTQTPRHKVTEMGQEVTMRCQPILGHNTVFWYRQTMMQGLELLAYFRNRAPLDDSGMPKDRFSAEMPDATLATLKIQPSEPRDSAVYFCASGLGEGSSPLHFGNGTRLTVT.

V is TRBV6-5 and J is TRBJ1-3; D remains unclear. V was cut by 6 bases and J by 4 bases, with 10 bases left in between. The CDR3 contains 13 residues. The V gene's germline CDR1 is MNHEY and CDR2 SVGAGI. The CDR3 bases are TGTGCCAGCAGGGAAACGGGAGGAAACACCATATATTTT. Its translation is CASRETGGNTIYF.

The V and J genes are TRBV15 and TRBJ1-2, with 8 bases matching TRBD1. Trimming cost V 0 bases and J 4 bases; bases outside gene matches: 4. This CDR3 has 15 amino acids. The germline V gene has CDR1 LNHNV and CDR2 YYDKDF (reference sequence). CDR3 loop: CATSRDRTGSYGYTF. CDR3 coding DNA: TGTGCCACCAGCAGAGATCGGACAGGGTCCTATGGCTACACCTTC.

The V and J genes are TRBV11-3 and TRBJ2-1, with D unresolved. The germline V gene encodes CDR1 SGHNT and CDR2 YENEEA. This CDR3 is 12 amino acids long. Trimming pared 1 base from V and 14 bases from J, leaving 12 bases between. The DNA of the CDR3 is TGTGCCAGCAGCTTAGGGCCCCAACGAAAGTTCTTC. Its protein is CASSLGPQRKFF. The entire variable domain, with the rest obtained from reference TRBV11-3 and TRBJ2-1, is as follows: EAGVVQSPRYKIIEKKQPVAFWCNPISGHNTLYWYLQNLGQGPELLIRYENEEAVDDSQLPKDRFSAERLKGVDSTLKIQPAELGDSAVYLCASSLGPQRKFFGPGTRLTVL.

This chain links TRBV7-9 with TRBJ2-2, with D possibly matching TRBD2 (5 bases). The CDR3 length is 13 residues. V lost 1 base, J lost 5 bases, and 5 bases lay in between. Germline CDR1 SEHNR, CDR2 FQNEAQ (reference sequence). The CDR3 region has the DNA TGTGCCAGCAGCTTAGGAGGGACCGGGGAGCTGTTTTTT. This encodes CASSLGGTGELFF.

The rearrangement uses TRBV7-3 and TRBJ2-1; D is uncertain. The ends were cut back, 5 bases at V and 10 bases at J, with 12 bases in the middle. Germline V gives CDR1 SGHTA, CDR2 FQGTGA. This CDR3 is built from 12 residues. The CDR3 nucleotides read TGTGCCAGCAGCCTCGGTGCCACGGAGCAGTTCTTC. Translation: CASSLGATEQFF. The whole variable domain, filled in from reference TRBV7-3 and TRBJ2-1, reads GAGVSQTPSNKVTEKGKYVELRCDPISGHTALYWYRQSLGQGPEFLIYFQGTGAADDSGLPNDRFFAVRPEGSVSTLKIQRTERGDSAVYLCASSLGATEQFFGPGTRLTVL.

The chain is built from TRBV5-5 and TRBJ2-1; 9 nucleotides agree with TRBD2. Trimming at V came to 4 bases and at J to 6 bases, leaving 14 bases not matched to a gene. Germline values: CDR1 SGHKS, CDR2 YYEKEE (reference sequence). The CDR3 spans 17 residues. This chain's CDR3 is CASSLTVAGVISNEQFF. The CDR3 bases are TGTGCCAGCAGCCTGACGGTAGCGGGAGTTATAAGCAATGAGCAGTTCTTC.

This chain joins TRBV18 and TRBJ1-1, with D possibly matching TRBD1 (5 bases). Trimming left V 5 bases short and J 6 bases short, with 10 bases between. CDR1 and CDR2 from the germline V gene are KGHSH and LQKENI. The CDR3 extends over 12 amino acids. CDR3 sequence: CASSDQGAEAFF. CDR3 sequence (DNA): TGTGCCAGCTCAGATCAGGGTGCTGAAGCTTTCTTT.

The gene calls are TRBV7-2 and TRBJ2-4, with D tentatively TRBD1 (6 bases). In germline, CDR1 is SGHTA, CDR2 FQGNSA. Trimming removed 4 bases at V and 10 bases at J, with 29 bases between. The CDR3 totals 18 residues. The CDR3, as DNA: TGTGCCAGCAGCTCGTCGGGACACCAGAACACGCTGGGGGCTATTCAGTACTTC. Protein product: CASSSSGHQNTLGAIQYF.